These T cell receptor beta chains were read from a single sample in a study of early T cells in non-severe SARS-CoV-2 infection. TCRdb redid the calling of the 5' RACE reads with MiXCR, one entry per CDR3 protein. The data show around 53,000 distinct CDR3 sequences, approximately 12% seen once. The sequencing here drew on whole blood, taken at baseline. These TCRs come from an adult who was a healthcare worker with PCR-confirmed SARS-CoV-2 infection or an uninfected control (not recorded which). CDR3s include the opening cysteine and the closing phenylalanine or tryptophan. A D gene is named only where the DNA matches it firmly. Some rows mark clone size as missing; the rest say once, few, many or name a class of expanded clone.

abundance: -; j_gene: TRBJ2-3; v_gene: TRBV11-1; d_gene: -; CDR3aa: CASSQPGPPADTQYF; CDR3nt: TGTGCCAGCAGCCAACCGGGCCCCCCGGCAGATACGCAGTATTTT
abundance: -; j_gene: TRBJ2-7; v_gene: TRBV29-1; d_gene: TRBD2; CDR3aa: CSVHLPGLAGIRSYEQYF; CDR3nt: TGCAGCGTCCATCTTCCGGGACTAGCGGGAATTAGGTCCTACGAGCAGTACTTC
abundance: few; j_gene: TRBJ1-6; v_gene: TRBV20-1; d_gene: TRBD1; CDR3aa: CSAPAFLGTGGSPLHF; CDR3nt: TGCAGTGCTCCAGCTTTTCTTGGGACAGGGGGTTCACCCCTCCACTTT
abundance: -; j_gene: TRBJ1-1; v_gene: TRBV2; d_gene: -; CDR3aa: CASRLWNTEAFF; CDR3nt: TGTGCCAGCCGGCTTTGGAACACTGAAGCTTTCTTT
abundance: many; j_gene: TRBJ2-5; v_gene: TRBV27; d_gene: -; CDR3aa: CASSTQETQYF; CDR3nt: TGTGCCAGCAGTACTCAAGAGACCCAGTACTTC
abundance: -; j_gene: TRBJ1-2; v_gene: TRBV5-1; d_gene: -; CDR3aa: CASSDTQIYTF; CDR3nt: TGCGCCAGCTCTGATACCCAGATCTACACCTTC
abundance: -; j_gene: TRBJ2-1; v_gene: TRBV7-8; d_gene: -; CDR3aa: CASSTQTGEQFF; CDR3nt: TGTGCCAGCAGCACCCAAACGGGTGAGCAGTTCTTC
abundance: many; j_gene: TRBJ1-6; v_gene: TRBV12-3/TRBV12-4; d_gene: -; CDR3aa: CASSLPSSYNSPLHF; CDR3nt: TGTGCCAGCAGTCTCCCAAGCTCCTATAATTCACCCCTCCACTTT
abundance: few; j_gene: TRBJ2-5; v_gene: TRBV5-1; d_gene: TRBD1; CDR3aa: CASSLAPTGQETQYF; CDR3nt: TGCGCCAGCAGCTTGGCCCCGACAGGGCAAGAGACCCAGTACTTC
abundance: few; j_gene: TRBJ2-2; v_gene: TRBV7-3; d_gene: TRBD2; CDR3aa: CASSYTGGPRNTGELFF; CDR3nt: TGTGCCAGCAGCTATACGGGAGGGCCGAGGAACACCGGGGAGCTGTTTTTT
abundance: -; j_gene: TRBJ2-3; v_gene: TRBV7-3; d_gene: -; CDR3aa: CASSPERSTDTQYF; CDR3nt: TGTGCCAGCAGTCCTGAGCGGAGCACAGATACGCAGTATTTT
abundance: -; j_gene: TRBJ1-1; v_gene: TRBV20-1; d_gene: -; CDR3aa: CSASARPTVNTEAFF; CDR3nt: TGCAGTGCTAGCGCCCGACCGACAGTGAACACTGAAGCTTTCTTT
abundance: few; j_gene: TRBJ2-5; v_gene: TRBV28; d_gene: -; CDR3aa: CASSFLGVQETQYF; CDR3nt: TGTGCCAGCAGTTTTTTAGGAGTTCAAGAGACCCAGTACTTC
abundance: many; j_gene: TRBJ2-7; v_gene: TRBV27; d_gene: -; CDR3aa: CASSFLPSSPLLEQYF; CDR3nt: TGTGCCAGCAGTTTTCTTCCAAGCTCACCCCTCCTCGAGCAGTACTTC
abundance: -; j_gene: TRBJ2-3; v_gene: TRBV5-1; d_gene: TRBD2; CDR3aa: CASSFASGRTDTQYF; CDR3nt: TGCGCCAGCAGCTTTGCTAGCGGTCGTACAGATACGCAGTATTTT
abundance: few; j_gene: TRBJ2-5; v_gene: TRBV7-8; d_gene: -; CDR3aa: CASSSRQVVTQYF; CDR3nt: TGTGCCAGCAGCTCAAGACAGGTTGTGACCCAGTACTTC
abundance: -; j_gene: TRBJ1-5; v_gene: TRBV12-3/TRBV12-4; d_gene: TRBD1; CDR3aa: CASRAGQGGQPQHF; CDR3nt: TGTGCCAGCAGAGCCGGACAGGGTGGGCAGCCCCAGCATTTT
abundance: -; j_gene: TRBJ2-7; v_gene: TRBV24-1; d_gene: -; CDR3aa: CATSDARRPSYEQYF; CDR3nt: TGTGCCACCAGTGACGCGCGGCGTCCTTCCTACGAGCAGTACTTC
abundance: -; j_gene: TRBJ2-1; v_gene: TRBV28; d_gene: -; CDR3aa: CASSPRGLINEQFF; CDR3nt: TGTGCCAGCAGTCCCCGTGGGCTAATCAATGAGCAGTTCTTC
abundance: few; j_gene: TRBJ2-4; v_gene: TRBV6-5; d_gene: -; CDR3aa: CASSLDWGKNIQYF; CDR3nt: TGTGCCAGCAGCCTGGACTGGGGAAAAAACATTCAGTACTTC
abundance: -; j_gene: TRBJ1-1; v_gene: TRBV29-1; d_gene: -; CDR3aa: CSVEVGLTEAFF; CDR3nt: TGCAGCGTTGAAGTCGGCCTGACTGAAGCTTTCTTT
abundance: -; j_gene: TRBJ1-2; v_gene: TRBV18; d_gene: -; CDR3aa: CASSLGRAADGYGYTF; CDR3nt: TGTGCCAGCTCACTAGGAAGGGCCGCTGACGGCTATGGCTACACCTTC
abundance: many; j_gene: TRBJ2-2; v_gene: TRBV12-3/TRBV12-4; d_gene: TRBD1; CDR3aa: CASSGQGGTGELFF; CDR3nt: TGTGCCAGCAGCGGACAGGGGGGGACCGGGGAGCTGTTTTTT
abundance: few; j_gene: TRBJ2-1; v_gene: TRBV12-3/TRBV12-4; d_gene: -; CDR3aa: CASSLGGGDNEQFF; CDR3nt: TGTGCCAGCAGTTTGGGCGGAGGGGACAATGAGCAGTTCTTC
abundance: -; j_gene: TRBJ1-4; v_gene: TRBV11-3; d_gene: -; CDR3aa: CASSLRPLGYEKLFF; CDR3nt: TGTGCCAGCAGCCTTAGACCATTGGGATATGAAAAACTGTTTTTT
abundance: -; j_gene: TRBJ2-7; v_gene: TRBV7-9; d_gene: -; CDR3aa: CASSLSTAGYEQYF; CDR3nt: TGTGCCAGCAGCCTCTCGACAGCAGGCTACGAGCAGTACTTC
abundance: -; j_gene: TRBJ1-5; v_gene: TRBV6-2/TRBV6-3; d_gene: -; CDR3aa: CASSSGDTYNQPQHF; CDR3nt: TGTGCCAGCAGTTCGGGGGACACATACAATCAGCCCCAGCATTTT
abundance: many; j_gene: TRBJ1-1; v_gene: TRBV12-3/TRBV12-4; d_gene: -; CDR3aa: CASSLPPPEAFF; CDR3nt: TGTGCCAGCAGTTTACCTCCCCCTGAAGCTTTCTTT
abundance: -; j_gene: TRBJ1-1; v_gene: TRBV12-3/TRBV12-4; d_gene: -; CDR3aa: CASSQRGGTEAFF; CDR3nt: TGTGCCAGCAGCCAAAGGGGAGGCACTGAAGCTTTCTTT
abundance: many; j_gene: TRBJ2-6; v_gene: TRBV4-3; d_gene: TRBD1; CDR3aa: CASSQVLGQAGANVLTF; CDR3nt: TGCGCCAGCAGCCAAGTCCTTGGACAGGCCGGGGCCAACGTCCTGACTTTC
abundance: few; j_gene: TRBJ1-1; v_gene: TRBV28; d_gene: TRBD1; CDR3aa: CASSLQGQGNTEAFF; CDR3nt: TGTGCCAGCAGTTTGCAGGGACAGGGGAACACTGAAGCTTTCTTT
abundance: few; j_gene: TRBJ1-1; v_gene: TRBV20-1; d_gene: -; CDR3aa: CSARGSRSEAFF; CDR3nt: TGCAGTGCTAGAGGTTCGCGGTCTGAAGCTTTCTTT